This T cell receptor beta chain stems from a study of shared clonotypes between healthy human individuals. TCRdb's copy holds only in-frame clones and misses some; the assay was immunoSEQ multiplex PCR. The repertoire has 2 million to 2.5 million clones, roughly 95% of them found once; the top ten carry approximately 0.13%. V was shortened by 5 bases and J by 3 bases, with 19 bases between the two germline ends. From germline, CDR1 is LGHNT and CDR2 FRNRAP. The CDR3 consists of 16 residues. This TCR was sampled from a man younger than 35 in good health. The sample was naive CD4+ T cells sorted from blood. Subset: CD45RA+ positively selected. This rearrangement joins TRBV12-5 to TRBJ1-2; the D gene is possibly TRBD1 (5 bases). The CDR3 reads CASGPAPGAAYYGYTF. In nucleotides, the CDR3 is TGTGCTAGTGGTCCCGCCCCCGGGGCCGCCTACTATGGCTACACCTTC.